The present T cell receptor (beta chain) was sequenced within a study of blood T cells in healthy people across ages. The ends were cut back, 2 bases at V and 6 bases at J, with 24 bases in the middle. This CDR3 is 17 amino acids long. Germline lookup yields CDR1 SGHKS and CDR2 YYEKEE (reference sequence). Primed by a sample-barcoded 5' primer and a J-beta primer mix, a second PCR proceeded for about 7 to 11 cycles. Each CDR3 protein is one row after TCRdb ran MiXCR on the 5' RACE reads. The data contain over a million distinct CDR3 sequences, around 39% of them singletons. V usage is TRBV5-5 and J usage is TRBJ2-7; D tentatively reads TRBD1 or TRBD2 (5 bases each). The clonotype comes from a woman between 18 and 29 years old in good health. Sequences were obtained from blood. The CDR3 DNA reads TGTGCCAGCAGCTTTAATGTGGTCGGGGCATCCCCCCGCGAGCAGTACTTC. The encoded protein is CASSFNVVGASPREQYF.